This T cell receptor (beta chain) was recorded in a study of blood T cell repertoires in COVID-19. The V end lost 0 bases, the J end lost 2 bases, and 12 bases lay between the germline ends. The germline V gene encodes CDR1 MNHEY and CDR2 SVGEGT. CDR3 length equals 16 residues. TCRdb's table, derived via immunoSEQ multiplex PCR, lists solely in-frame clones and lacks some. The data hold 120,000 to 150,000 clones, with about 84% observed a single time. This chain links TRBV6-2 or TRBV6-3 with TRBJ2-3; D may be TRBD2 (6 bases). This TCR was sampled from a woman between 50 and 59 years old with acute or convalescent COVID-19. The specimen sequenced was peripheral blood. CDR3 region: CASSYSREAFTDTQYF. CDR3 nucleotide sequence: TGTGCCAGCAGTTACTCCAGGGAGGCCTTCACAGATACGCAGTATTTT.